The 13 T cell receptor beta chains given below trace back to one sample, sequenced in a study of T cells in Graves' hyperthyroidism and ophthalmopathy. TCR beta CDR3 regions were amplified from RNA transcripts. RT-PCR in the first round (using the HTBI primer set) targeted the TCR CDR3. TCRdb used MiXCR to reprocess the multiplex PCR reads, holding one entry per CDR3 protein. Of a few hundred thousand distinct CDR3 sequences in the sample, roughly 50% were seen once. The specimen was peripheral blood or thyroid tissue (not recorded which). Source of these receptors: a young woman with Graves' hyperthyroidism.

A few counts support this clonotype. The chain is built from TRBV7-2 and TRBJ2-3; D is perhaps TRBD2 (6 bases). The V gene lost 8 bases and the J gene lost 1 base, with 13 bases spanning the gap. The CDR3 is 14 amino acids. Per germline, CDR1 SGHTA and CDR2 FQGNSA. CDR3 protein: CASGKAGRTDTQYF. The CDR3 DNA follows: TGTGCCAGCGGGAAGGCGGGGCGCACAGATACGCAGTATTTT.

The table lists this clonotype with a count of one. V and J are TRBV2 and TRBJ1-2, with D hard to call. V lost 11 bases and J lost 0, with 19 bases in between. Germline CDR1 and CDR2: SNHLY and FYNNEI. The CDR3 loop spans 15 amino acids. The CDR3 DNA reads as TGTGCCGGATTAGCGACGGAAAATGCTAACTATGGCTACACCTTC. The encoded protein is CAGLATENANYGYTF.

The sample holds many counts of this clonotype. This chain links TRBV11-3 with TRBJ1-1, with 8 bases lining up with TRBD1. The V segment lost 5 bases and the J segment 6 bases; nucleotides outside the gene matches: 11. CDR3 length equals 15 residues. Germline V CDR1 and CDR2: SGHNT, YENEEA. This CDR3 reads CASSLGGQGLSEAFF. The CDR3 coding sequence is TGTGCCAGCAGCCTCGGAGGACAGGGTCTGTCTGAAGCTTTCTTT.

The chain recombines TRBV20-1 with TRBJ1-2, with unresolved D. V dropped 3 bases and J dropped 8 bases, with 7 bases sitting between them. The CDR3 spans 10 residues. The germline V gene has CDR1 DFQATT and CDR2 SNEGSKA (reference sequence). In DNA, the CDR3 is TGCAGTGCTAGGGATCCGGGCTACACCTTC. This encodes CSARDPGYTF.

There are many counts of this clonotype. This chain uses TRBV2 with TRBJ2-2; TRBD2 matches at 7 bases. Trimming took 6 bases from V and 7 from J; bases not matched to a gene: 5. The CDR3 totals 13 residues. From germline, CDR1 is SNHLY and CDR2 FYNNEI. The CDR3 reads CASRQRDGGELFF. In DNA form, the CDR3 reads TGTGCCAGCAGACAGCGGGATGGCGGGGAGCTGTTTTTT.

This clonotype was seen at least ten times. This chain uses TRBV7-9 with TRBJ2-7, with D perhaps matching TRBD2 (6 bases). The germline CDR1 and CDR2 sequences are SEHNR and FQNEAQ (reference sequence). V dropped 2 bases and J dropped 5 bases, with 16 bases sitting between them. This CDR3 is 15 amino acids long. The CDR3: CASSLPRPRRDEQYF. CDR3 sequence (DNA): TGTGCCAGCAGCTTACCCCGCCCTCGGAGGGACGAGCAGTACTTC.

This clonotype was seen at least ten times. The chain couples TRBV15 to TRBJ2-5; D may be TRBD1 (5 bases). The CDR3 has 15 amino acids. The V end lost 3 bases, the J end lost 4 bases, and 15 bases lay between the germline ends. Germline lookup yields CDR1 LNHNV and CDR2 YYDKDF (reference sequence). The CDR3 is CATSRPNGAVETQYF. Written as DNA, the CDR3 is TGTGCCACCAGCAGGCCTAATGGGGCCGTAGAGACCCAGTACTTC.

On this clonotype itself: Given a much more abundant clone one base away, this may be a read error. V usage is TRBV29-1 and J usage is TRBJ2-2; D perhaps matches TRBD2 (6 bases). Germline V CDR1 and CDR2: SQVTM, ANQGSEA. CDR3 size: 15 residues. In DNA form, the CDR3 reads TGCAGCGCTGAAGATTTGGGCGGGGACACCGGGGAGCTGTTTTTT. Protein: CSAEDLGGDTGELFF.

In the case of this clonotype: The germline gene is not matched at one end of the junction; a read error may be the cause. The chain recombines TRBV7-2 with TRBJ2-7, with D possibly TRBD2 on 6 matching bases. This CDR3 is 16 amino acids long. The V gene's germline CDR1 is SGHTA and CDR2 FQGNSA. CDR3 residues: CASSLGRDFSSYEQHF. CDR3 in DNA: TGTGCCAGCAGCTTGGGGCGGGACTTCTCCTCCTACGAGCAGCACTTC.

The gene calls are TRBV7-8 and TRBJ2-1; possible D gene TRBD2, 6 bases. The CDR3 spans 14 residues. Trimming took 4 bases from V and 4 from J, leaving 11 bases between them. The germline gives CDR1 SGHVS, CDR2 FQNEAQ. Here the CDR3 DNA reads TGTGCCAGCAGCTCACTAGCTTCTTACAATGAGCAGTTCTTC. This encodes CASSSLASYNEQFF. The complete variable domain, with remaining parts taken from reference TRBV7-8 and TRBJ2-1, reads GAGVSQSPRYKVAKRGQDVALRCDPISGHVSLFWYQQALGQGPEFLTYFQNEAQLDKSGLPSDRFFAERPEGSVSTLKIQRTQQEDSAVYLCASSSLASYNEQFFGPGTRLTVL.

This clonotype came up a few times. The chain's CDR3 is CASSLAMGETQYF. The CDR3 DNA reads TGTGCCAGCAGCTTGGCCATGGGCGAGACCCAGTACTTC. V and J are TRBV5-4 and TRBJ2-5; no clear D. The CDR3 consists of 13 residues. Germline V gene lookup returns CDR1 SGHNT and CDR2 YYREEE (reference sequence). Trimming cost V 0 bases and J 5 bases, with 8 bases left between them.

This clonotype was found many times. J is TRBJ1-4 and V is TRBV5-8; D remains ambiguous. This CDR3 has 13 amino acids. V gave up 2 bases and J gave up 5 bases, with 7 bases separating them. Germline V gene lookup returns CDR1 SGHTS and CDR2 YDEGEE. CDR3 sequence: CASSLTSNEKLFF. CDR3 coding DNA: TGTGCCAGCAGCTTAACGTCGAATGAAAAACTGTTTTTT.

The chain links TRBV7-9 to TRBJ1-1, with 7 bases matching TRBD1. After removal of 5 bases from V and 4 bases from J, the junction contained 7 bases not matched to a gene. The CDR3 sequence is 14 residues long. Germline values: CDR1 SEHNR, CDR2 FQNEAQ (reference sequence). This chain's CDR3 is CASSQTGIGTEAFF. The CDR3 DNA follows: TGTGCCAGCAGCCAGACAGGGATAGGCACTGAAGCTTTCTTT.